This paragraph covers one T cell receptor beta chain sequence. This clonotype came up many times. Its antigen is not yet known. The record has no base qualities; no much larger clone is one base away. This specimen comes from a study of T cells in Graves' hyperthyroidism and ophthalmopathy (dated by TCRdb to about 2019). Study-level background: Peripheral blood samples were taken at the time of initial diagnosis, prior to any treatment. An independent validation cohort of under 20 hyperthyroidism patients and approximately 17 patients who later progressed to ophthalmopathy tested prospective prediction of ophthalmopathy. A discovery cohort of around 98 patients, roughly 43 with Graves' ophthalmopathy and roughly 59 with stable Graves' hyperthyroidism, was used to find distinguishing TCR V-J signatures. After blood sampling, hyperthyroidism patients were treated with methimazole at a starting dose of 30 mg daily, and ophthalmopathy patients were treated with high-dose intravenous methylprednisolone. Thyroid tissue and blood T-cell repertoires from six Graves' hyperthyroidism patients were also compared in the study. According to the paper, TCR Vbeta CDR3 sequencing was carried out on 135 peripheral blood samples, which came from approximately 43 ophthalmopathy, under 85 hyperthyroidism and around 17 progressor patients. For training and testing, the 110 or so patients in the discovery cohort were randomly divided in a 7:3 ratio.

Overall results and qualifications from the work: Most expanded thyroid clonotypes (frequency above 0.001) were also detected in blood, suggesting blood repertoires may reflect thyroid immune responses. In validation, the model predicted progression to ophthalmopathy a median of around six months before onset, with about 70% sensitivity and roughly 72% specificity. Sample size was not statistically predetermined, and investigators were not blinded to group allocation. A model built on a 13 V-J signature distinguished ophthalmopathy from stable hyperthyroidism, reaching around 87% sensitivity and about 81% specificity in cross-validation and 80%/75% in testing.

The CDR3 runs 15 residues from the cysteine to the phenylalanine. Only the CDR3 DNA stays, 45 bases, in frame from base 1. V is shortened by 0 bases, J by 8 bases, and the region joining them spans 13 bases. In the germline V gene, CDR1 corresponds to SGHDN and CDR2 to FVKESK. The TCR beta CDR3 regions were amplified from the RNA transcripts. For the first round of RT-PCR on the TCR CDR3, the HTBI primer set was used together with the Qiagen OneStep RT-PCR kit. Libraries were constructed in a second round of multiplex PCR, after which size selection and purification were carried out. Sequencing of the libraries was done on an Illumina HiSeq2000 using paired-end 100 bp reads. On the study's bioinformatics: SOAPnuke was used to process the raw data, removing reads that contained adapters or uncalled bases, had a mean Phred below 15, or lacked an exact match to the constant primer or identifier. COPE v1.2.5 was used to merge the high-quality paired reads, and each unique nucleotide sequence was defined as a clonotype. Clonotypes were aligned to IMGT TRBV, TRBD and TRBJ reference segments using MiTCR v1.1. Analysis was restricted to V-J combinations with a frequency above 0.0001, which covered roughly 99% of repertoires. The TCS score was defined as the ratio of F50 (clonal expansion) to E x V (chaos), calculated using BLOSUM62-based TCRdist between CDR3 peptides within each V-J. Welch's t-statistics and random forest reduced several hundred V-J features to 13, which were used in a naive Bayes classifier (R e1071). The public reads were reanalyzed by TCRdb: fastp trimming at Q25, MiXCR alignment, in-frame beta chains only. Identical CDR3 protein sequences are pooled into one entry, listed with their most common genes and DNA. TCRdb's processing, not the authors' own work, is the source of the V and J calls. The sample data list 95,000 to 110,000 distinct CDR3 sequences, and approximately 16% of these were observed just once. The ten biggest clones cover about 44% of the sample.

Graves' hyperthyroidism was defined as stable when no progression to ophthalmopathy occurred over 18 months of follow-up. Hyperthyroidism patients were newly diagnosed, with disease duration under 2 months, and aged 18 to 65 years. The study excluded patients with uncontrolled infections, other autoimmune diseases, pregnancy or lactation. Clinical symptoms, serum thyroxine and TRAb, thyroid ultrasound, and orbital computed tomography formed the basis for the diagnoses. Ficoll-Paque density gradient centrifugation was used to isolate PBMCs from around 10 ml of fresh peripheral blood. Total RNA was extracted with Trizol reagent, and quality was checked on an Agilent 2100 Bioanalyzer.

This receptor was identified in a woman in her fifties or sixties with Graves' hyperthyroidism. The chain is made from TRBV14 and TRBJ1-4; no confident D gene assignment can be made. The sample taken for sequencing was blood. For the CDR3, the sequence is CASSQDPGSREKLFF. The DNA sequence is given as TGTGCCAGCAGCCAAGATCCCGGGTCTCGCGAAAAACTGTTTTTT.